These 22 T cell receptor beta chains originate from one sample sequenced in a study of blood T cell repertoires in COVID-19. Profiled with immunoSEQ multiplex PCR; TCRdb holds only in-frame clones, not every one. Here the sample spans approximately 290,000 clones, around 90% being singletons. Sample: PBMCs or T cells enriched from blood (not recorded which). The receptors were gathered from a woman younger than 30 with acute COVID-19.

This rearrangement joins TRBV20-1 to TRBJ1-6; 7 bases agree with TRBD1. Germline lookup yields CDR1 DFQATT and CDR2 SNEGSKA (reference sequence). After removal of 3 bases from V and 10 bases from J, the junction contained 6 bases not matched to a gene. The CDR3 runs 13 residues. The CDR3 DNA sequence: TGCAGTGCTAGTCAGGGGGTGGGGTCACCCCTCCACTTT. Residues: CSASQGVGSPLHF.

The CDR3 region has the DNA TGTGCCAGTAGAGCCCGCGGGGCGGGGACTGAAGCTTTCTTT. Protein product: CASRARGAGTEAFF. The chain recombines TRBV19 with TRBJ1-1; maybe TRBD1 (5 bases). The CDR3 extends over 14 amino acids. V was trimmed by 6 bases and J by 5 bases, leaving 16 bases between them. CDR1 is LNHDA, CDR2 SQIVND, per germline (reference sequence).

The chain employs TRBV2 and TRBJ1-4, with 7 bases identical to TRBD1. The J segment lost 8 bases and the V segment lost 6 bases, leaving 9 bases of the junction unmatched. Germline values: CDR1 SNHLY, CDR2 FYNNEI. The CDR3 is 14 residues long. As DNA, the CDR3 is TGTGCCAGCAGCGACAGGGAGTTTGAGGAAAAACTGTTTTTT. It specifies CASSDREFEEKLFF.

The CDR3 DNA reads as TGTGCCAGCAGCTTCCCCTCTAGCGGGAAGGACACCGGGGAGCTGTTTTTT. This translates into CASSFPSSGKDTGELFF. The chain recombines TRBV11-3 with TRBJ2-2; 9 bases line up with TRBD2. CDR1 is SGHNT and CDR2 is YENEEA in the germline V gene. This CDR3 region has 17 residues. Unmatched junction bases numbered 8, after V lost 3 bases and J lost 3 bases.

V gene TRBV7-3 combines with J gene TRBJ2-5; 8 nucleotides agree with TRBD1. The junction had 6 bases not matched to a gene; V was cut back by 5 bases and J by 4 bases. Germline V gene lookup returns CDR1 SGHTA and CDR2 FQGTGA. This CDR3 has 14 residues. CDR3 sequence: CASSGQGWGETQYF. DNA of the CDR3: TGTGCCAGCAGCGGACAGGGATGGGGAGAGACCCAGTACTTC.

CDR3: CATMGQLSTDTQYF. The CDR3 nucleotides read TGTGCCACCATGGGACAGTTAAGCACAGATACGCAGTATTTT. This chain uses TRBV24-1 with TRBJ2-3; 7 bases agree with TRBD1. V was pared by 8 bases and J by 0 bases, with 4 bases of the junction left unmatched. The CDR3 length is 14 residues. Germline-derived CDR1 and CDR2 are KGHDR and SFDVKD.

The chain is built from TRBV9 and TRBJ2-2, with TRBD1 matching 7 bases. The trim removed 4 bases at V and 7 bases at J, leaving 7 bases unmatched. The CDR3 is 14 amino acids. CDR1 is SGDLS and CDR2 is YYNGEE in the germline V gene. The CDR3 loop is CASSLDRVYGELFF. As DNA, the CDR3 is TGTGCCAGCAGCTTAGACAGGGTGTACGGGGAGCTGTTTTTT. Full variable domain (missing parts from reference TRBV9 and TRBJ2-2): DSGVTQTPKHLITATGQRVTLRCSPRSGDLSVYWYQQSLDQGLQFLIQYYNGEERAKGNILERFSAQQFPDLHSELNLSSLELGDSALYFCASSLDRVYGELFFGEGSRLTVL.

V and J are TRBV19 and TRBJ1-2; no reliable D call. The V end was cut by 7 bases, the J end by 4 bases, with 13 bases between. CDR1 is LNHDA, CDR2 SQIVND, per germline (reference sequence). This CDR3 comprises 13 residues. CDR3 protein: CASMREYGYGYTF. The DNA of the CDR3 is TGTGCCAGTATGAGGGAGTACGGCTATGGCTACACCTTC.

The rearrangement joins TRBV28 to TRBJ1-6; D perhaps matches TRBD1 (6 bases). CDR1 and CDR2 (germline): MDHEN, SYDVKM. V was trimmed by 3 bases and J by 6 bases, leaving 12 bases between them. The CDR3 has 15 residues. The CDR3 nucleotides are TGTGCCAGCAGTTTCCCAGGGGATACTAATTCACCCCTCCACTTT. Amino acids: CASSFPGDTNSPLHF.

The CDR3 loop is CASSPRASGRSYEQYF. CDR3 DNA: TGTGCCAGCAGCCCCCGGGCGAGCGGCAGGAGCTACGAGCAGTACTTC. This chain links TRBV7-2 with TRBJ2-7; perhaps TRBD2 as D (5 bases). Germline-derived CDR1 and CDR2 are SGHTA and FQGNSA. Trimming cost V 5 bases and J 3 bases, with 20 bases left between them. The CDR3 extends over 16 amino acids.

The V and J genes are TRBV7-9 and TRBJ2-7; TRBD1 matches at 7 bases. J lost 6 bases, V lost 6 bases, and 5 bases had no gene match. This CDR3 contains 12 residues. The germline V gene has CDR1 SEHNR and CDR2 FQNEAQ (reference sequence). The CDR3 sequence: CASSRQGSEQYF. The CDR3 DNA reads TGTGCCAGCAGTCGACAGGGAAGCGAGCAGTACTTC. Based on the CDR3 plus reference TRBV7-9 and TRBJ2-7, the full variable domain is DTGVSQNPRHKITKRGQNVTFRCDPISEHNRLYWYRQTLGQGPEFLTYFQNEAQLEKSRLLSDRFSAERPKGSFSTLEIQRTEQGDSAMYLCASSRQGSEQYFGPGTRLTVT.

This clone has a single count. This rearrangement joins TRBV4-1 to TRBJ1-1, with 7 bases identical to TRBD1. CDR1 and CDR2 (germline): MGHRA, YSYEKL. The CDR3 runs 17 residues. V was clipped by 0 bases and J by 0 bases; unmatched bases: 7. The CDR3 is CASSQDMAGGLNTEAFF. CDR3 DNA sequence: TGCGCCAGCAGCCAAGATATGGCAGGGGGGCTGAACACTGAAGCTTTCTTT.

V gene TRBV10-3 combines with J gene TRBJ2-3; 9 bases fit TRBD2. The J segment lost 2 bases and the V segment lost 4 bases, leaving 16 bases of the junction unmatched. CDR1 ENHRY and CDR2 SYGVKD come from the germline V gene. The CDR3 is 19 residues long. In DNA, the CDR3 is TGTGCCATCAGTGCGGGACTAGCTGGTACGTCAGCACACACAGATACGCAGTATTTT. This codes for CAISAGLAGTSAHTDTQYF.

This rearrangement joins TRBV7-2 to TRBJ1-6; a possible D gene is TRBD1 (5 bases). The CDR3 totals 15 residues. Trimming took off 3 bases at V and 9 bases at J, with 15 bases between the two ends. CDR1 is SGHTA, CDR2 FQGNSA, per germline. This CDR3 is CASSLAGQDSSPLHF. For the CDR3, the DNA is TGTGCCAGCAGCTTGGCAGGGCAAGATAGTTCACCCCTCCACTTT.

The CDR3 spells CASCLDAGNEQFF. The CDR3, as DNA: TGTGCCAGCTGCTTGGACGCAGGGAATGAGCAGTTCTTC. The rearrangement joins TRBV2 to TRBJ2-1; TRBD1 is a possible D gene (5 bases). The ends were cut back, 8 bases at V and 7 bases at J, with 15 bases in the middle. The CDR3 totals 13 residues. Germline V gene lookup returns CDR1 SNHLY and CDR2 FYNNEI.

The V gene is TRBV5-1, the J gene TRBJ2-7; D unresolved. CDR1 is SGHRS and CDR2 is YFSETQ in the germline V gene. The CDR3 covers 14 residues. Trimming took 1 base from V and 4 from J, leaving 12 bases between them. The CDR3 DNA follows: TGCGCCAGCAGCTTGACCGGGTGGAATTACGAGCAGTACTTC. Protein: CASSLTGWNYEQYF.

This clone was seen just once. The J gene is TRBJ2-1, the V gene TRBV24-1; D ambiguous. This CDR3 spans 16 amino acids. The germline V gene has CDR1 KGHDR and CDR2 SFDVKD. V was cut by 8 bases and J by 4 bases, with 20 bases left in between. CDR3 in amino acids: CATTNNAIGSYNEQFF. The CDR3 region has the DNA TGTGCCACCACTAATAACGCGATTGGTTCATACAATGAGCAGTTCTTC.

The V and J genes are TRBV7-9 and TRBJ2-2, with unresolved D. The CDR3 spans 11 residues. Trimming pared 5 bases from V and 5 bases from J, leaving 3 bases between. The germline gives CDR1 SEHNR, CDR2 FQNEAQ (reference sequence). The DNA for the CDR3 is TGTGCCAGCAGCCAGACCGGGGAGCTGTTTTTT. It specifies CASSQTGELFF.

This chain uses TRBV14 with TRBJ2-2; TRBD2 might be the D (7 bases). CDR3 length: 16 amino acids. Germline V gives CDR1 SGHDN, CDR2 FVKESK. V lost 4 bases and J lost 0, with 12 bases in between. Written as DNA, the CDR3 is TGTGCCAGCAGCCCTCGGGGGGCCGCGAACACCGGGGAGCTGTTTTTT. It encodes CASSPRGAANTGELFF.

In DNA, the CDR3 is TGTGCCAGCAGCTCCGGGACTAGGAGCTGGGAGACCCAGTACTTC. Translation gives CASSSGTRSWETQYF. This chain connects TRBV5-4 to TRBJ2-5, with 8 positions matching TRBD2. Germline assignment: CDR1 SGHNT and CDR2 YYREEE (reference sequence). CDR3 length equals 15 residues. V shed 3 bases, J shed 5 bases, and the junction held 9 bases outside the gene matches.

V is TRBV15 and J is TRBJ2-1, with D possibly being TRBD2 (6 bases). Between the trimmed V and J ends, which lost 7 bases and 1 base, there was a span of 8 bases. CDR3 size: 13 residues. Germline CDR1 reads LNHNV; CDR2 reads YYDKDF (reference sequence). The CDR3 coding sequence is TGTGCCACCAAGCGGGTTTCCTACAATGAGCAGTTCTTC. It translates to CATKRVSYNEQFF.

The genes are TRBV7-3 and TRBJ1-6, with 7 bases lining up with TRBD1. The CDR3 totals 13 residues. Trimming took 8 bases from V and 8 from J; bases not matched to a gene: 6. The germline CDR1 and CDR2 sequences are SGHTA and FQGTGA. The CDR3 bases are TGTGCCAGCGGAACAGGGGTGCATTCACCCCTCCACTTT. Translating gives CASGTGVHSPLHF.